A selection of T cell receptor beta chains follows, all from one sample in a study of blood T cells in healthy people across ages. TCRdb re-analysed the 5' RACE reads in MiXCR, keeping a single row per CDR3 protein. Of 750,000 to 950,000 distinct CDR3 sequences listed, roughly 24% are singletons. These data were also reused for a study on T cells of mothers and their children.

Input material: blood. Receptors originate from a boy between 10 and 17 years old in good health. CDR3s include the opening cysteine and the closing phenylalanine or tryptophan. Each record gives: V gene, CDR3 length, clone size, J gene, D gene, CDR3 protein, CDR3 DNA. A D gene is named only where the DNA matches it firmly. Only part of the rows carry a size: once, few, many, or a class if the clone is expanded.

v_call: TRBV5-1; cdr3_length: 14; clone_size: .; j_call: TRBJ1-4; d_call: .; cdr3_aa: CASAGQGPPEKLFF; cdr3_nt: TGCGCCAGCGCCGGCCAGGGGCCGCCTGAGAAACTGTTTTTT
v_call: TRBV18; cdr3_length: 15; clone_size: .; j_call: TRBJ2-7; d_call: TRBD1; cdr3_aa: CASSREGTGKYERYF; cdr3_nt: TGTGCCAGCTCACGCGAAGGGACAGGGAAATACGAGCGGTACTTC
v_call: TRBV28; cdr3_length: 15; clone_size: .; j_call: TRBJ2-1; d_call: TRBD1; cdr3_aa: CASSLATGGGNEQFF; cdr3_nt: TGTGCCAGCAGTTTAGCTACAGGGGGCGGAAATGAGCAGTTCTTC
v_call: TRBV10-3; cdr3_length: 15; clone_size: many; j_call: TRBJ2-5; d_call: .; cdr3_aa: CAISESGREQETQYF; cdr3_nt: TGTGCCATCAGTGAGTCCGGCAGAGAGCAAGAGACCCAGTACTTC
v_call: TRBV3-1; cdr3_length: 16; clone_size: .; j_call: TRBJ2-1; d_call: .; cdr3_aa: CASSQNAGGAYNEQFF; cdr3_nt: TGTGCCAGCAGCCAGAATGCTGGGGGAGCCTACAATGAGCAGTTCTTC
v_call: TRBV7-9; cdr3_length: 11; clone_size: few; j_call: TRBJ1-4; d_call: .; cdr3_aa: CASSLSEKLFF; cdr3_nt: TGTGCCAGCAGCTTGAGTGAAAAACTGTTTTTT
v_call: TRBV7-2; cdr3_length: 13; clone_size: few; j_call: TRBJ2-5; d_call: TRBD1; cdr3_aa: CASSIDRAETQYF; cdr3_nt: TGTGCCAGCAGTATTGACAGGGCAGAGACCCAGTACTTC
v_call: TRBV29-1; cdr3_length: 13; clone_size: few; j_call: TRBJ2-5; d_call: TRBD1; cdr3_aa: CSVRTGAFETQYF; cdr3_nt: TGCAGCGTGAGGACAGGGGCCTTTGAGACCCAGTACTTC
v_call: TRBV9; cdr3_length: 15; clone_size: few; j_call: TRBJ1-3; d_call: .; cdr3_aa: CASSPEGVGGNTIYF; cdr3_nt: TGTGCCAGCAGCCCCGAGGGCGTAGGAGGAAACACCATATATTTT
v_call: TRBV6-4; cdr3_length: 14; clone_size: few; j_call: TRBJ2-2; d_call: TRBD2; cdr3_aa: CASSEAGDTGELFF; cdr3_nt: TGTGCCAGCAGTGAAGCGGGGGACACCGGGGAGCTGTTTTTT
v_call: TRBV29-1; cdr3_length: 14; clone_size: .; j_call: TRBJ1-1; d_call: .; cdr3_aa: CSVRQWEMNTEAFF; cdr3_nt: TGCAGCGTTCGACAGTGGGAGATGAACACTGAAGCTTTCTTT
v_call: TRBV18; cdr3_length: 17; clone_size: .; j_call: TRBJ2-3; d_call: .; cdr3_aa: CASSLNRGNRGADTQYF; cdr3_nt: TGTGCCAGCTCACTTAATCGGGGGAACAGGGGCGCAGATACGCAGTATTTT
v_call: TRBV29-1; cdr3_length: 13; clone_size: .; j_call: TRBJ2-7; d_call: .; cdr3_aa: CSVNRAFPHEQYF; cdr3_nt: TGCAGCGTCAACCGGGCCTTTCCCCACGAGCAGTACTTC
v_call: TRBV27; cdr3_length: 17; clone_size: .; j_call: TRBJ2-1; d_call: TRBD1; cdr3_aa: CASSPLIPSQGADEQFF; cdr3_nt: TGTGCCAGCAGTCCGCTAATCCCCTCCCAGGGGGCGGATGAGCAGTTCTTC
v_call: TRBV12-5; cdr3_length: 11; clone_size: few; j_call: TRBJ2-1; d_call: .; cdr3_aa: CASGTGDEQFF; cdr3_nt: TGTGCTAGTGGTACCGGGGATGAGCAGTTCTTC
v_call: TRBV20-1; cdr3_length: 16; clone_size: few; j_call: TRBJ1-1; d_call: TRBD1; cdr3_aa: CSAREWGTGGNTEAFF; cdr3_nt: TGCAGTGCTAGAGAATGGGGGACAGGGGGAAACACTGAAGCTTTCTTT
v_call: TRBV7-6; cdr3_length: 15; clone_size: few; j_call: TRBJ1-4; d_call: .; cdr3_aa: CASSLAPTANEKLFF; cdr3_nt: TGTGCCAGCAGCTTAGCGCCGACGGCGAATGAAAAACTGTTTTTT
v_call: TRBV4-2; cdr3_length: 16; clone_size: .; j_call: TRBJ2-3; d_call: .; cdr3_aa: CASSQDQRAGSDTQYF; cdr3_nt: TGTGCCAGCAGCCAAGACCAGCGGGCGGGGTCAGATACGCAGTATTTT
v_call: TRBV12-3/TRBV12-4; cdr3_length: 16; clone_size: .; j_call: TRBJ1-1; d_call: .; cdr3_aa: CASSLRQGPLNTEAFF; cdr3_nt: TGTGCCAGCAGTTTAAGGCAGGGGCCCTTGAACACTGAAGCTTTCTTT
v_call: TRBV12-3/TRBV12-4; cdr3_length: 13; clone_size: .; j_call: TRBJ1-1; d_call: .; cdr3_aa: CASSGSRFPEAFF; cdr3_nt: TGTGCCAGCAGCGGATCCAGGTTCCCTGAAGCTTTCTTT
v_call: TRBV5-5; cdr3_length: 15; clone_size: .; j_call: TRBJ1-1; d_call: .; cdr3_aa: CASSLRGGGGTEAFF; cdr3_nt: TGCGCCAGCAGCTTGAGGGGAGGAGGGGGCACTGAAGCTTTCTTT
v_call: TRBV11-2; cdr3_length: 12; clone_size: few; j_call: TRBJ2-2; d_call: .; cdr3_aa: CASSQTVGELFF; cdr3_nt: TGTGCCAGCAGCCAGACAGTCGGGGAGCTGTTTTTT
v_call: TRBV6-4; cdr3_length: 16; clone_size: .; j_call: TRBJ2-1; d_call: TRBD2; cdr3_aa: CASSESLAGGYNEQFF; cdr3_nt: TGTGCCAGCAGTGAATCTCTAGCGGGGGGATACAATGAGCAGTTCTTC
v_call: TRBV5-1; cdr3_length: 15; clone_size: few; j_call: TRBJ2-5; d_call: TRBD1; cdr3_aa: CASEFGTGSGETQYF; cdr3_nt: TGCGCCAGCGAGTTTGGGACAGGGTCCGGAGAGACCCAGTACTTC
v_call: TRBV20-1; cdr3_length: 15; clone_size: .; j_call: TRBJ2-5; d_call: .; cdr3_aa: CSATTSQRAQETQYF; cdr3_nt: TGCAGTGCTACAACGTCTCAGCGGGCCCAAGAGACCCAGTACTTC
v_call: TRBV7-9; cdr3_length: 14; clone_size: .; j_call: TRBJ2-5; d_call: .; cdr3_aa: CASSSSHIAETQYF; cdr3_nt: TGTGCCAGCAGCTCATCCCACATTGCGGAGACCCAGTACTTC